One sample yielded the 5 T cell receptor beta chains listed below, sequenced in a study of T-cell reconstitution after alpha-beta-depleted transplantation in children. This sample's TCRbeta library carried unique molecular identifier barcodes. TCRdb re-analysed the PCR reads in MiXCR, keeping a single row per CDR3 protein. The data hold about 410,000 distinct CDR3 sequences, with just over 20% observed a single time. The sample was PBMCs from the stem cell graft donor, taken from the stem cell graft. The source is a human donor who donated a stem cell graft to a child with acute myeloid leukemia.

V and J are TRBV12-3 or TRBV12-4 and TRBJ2-2; D gene unclear. Trimming pared 7 bases from V and 6 bases from J, leaving 9 bases between. CDR3 size: 12 residues. The CDR3 spells CASTTLPGELFF. Here the CDR3 DNA reads TGTGCCAGCACCACATTACCCGGGGAGCTGTTTTTT.

V is TRBV28 and J is TRBJ1-5; no firm D call. CDR1 and CDR2 from the germline V gene are MDHEN and SYDVKM. The ends were cut back, 4 bases at V and 2 bases at J, with 6 bases in the middle. This CDR3 contains 13 residues. The CDR3 DNA sequence: TGTGCCAGCAGTTCACAGCGCAATCAGCCCCAGCATTTT. Protein product: CASSSQRNQPQHF.

The chain employs TRBV4-1 and TRBJ2-7, with D perhaps TRBD1 or TRBD2 (7 bases each). Germline V gene data show CDR1 as MGHRA and CDR2 as YSYEKL. Trimming took off 3 bases at V and 6 bases at J, with 12 bases between the two ends. This CDR3 is 13 amino acids long. The CDR3 DNA reads TGCGCCAGCAGCCACACAGGGGAGGGCGAGCAGTACTTC. It codes for CASSHTGEGEQYF.

The sample holds a few counts of this clonotype. The rearrangement joins TRBV12-3 or TRBV12-4 to TRBJ2-7, with TRBD1 matching 8 bases. This CDR3 spans 15 amino acids. V lost 2 bases, J lost 4 bases, and 7 bases stayed unmatched. The CDR3 sequence: CASSLKAGGQYEQYF. CDR3 nucleotide sequence: TGTGCCAGCAGTTTAAAGGCAGGGGGCCAGTACGAGCAGTACTTC.

This clonotype was counted many times. The rearrangement uses TRBV5-1 and TRBJ2-1; D possibly corresponds to TRBD1 (7 bases). V dropped 0 bases and J dropped 10 bases, with 20 bases sitting between them. The CDR3 runs 16 residues. CDR1 SGHRS and CDR2 YFSETQ come from the germline V gene. This CDR3 reads CASSLDQAGQFAEQFF. In DNA form, the CDR3 reads TGCGCCAGCAGCTTGGATCAGGCGGGACAGTTCGCCGAGCAGTTCTTC.